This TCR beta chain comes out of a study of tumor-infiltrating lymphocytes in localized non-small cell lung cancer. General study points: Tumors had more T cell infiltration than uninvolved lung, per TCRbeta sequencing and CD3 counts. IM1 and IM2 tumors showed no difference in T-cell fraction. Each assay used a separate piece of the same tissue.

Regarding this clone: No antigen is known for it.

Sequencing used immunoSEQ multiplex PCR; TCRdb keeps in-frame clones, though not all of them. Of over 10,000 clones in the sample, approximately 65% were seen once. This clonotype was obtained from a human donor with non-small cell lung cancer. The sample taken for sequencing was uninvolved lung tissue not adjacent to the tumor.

As DNA, the CDR3 is TGCAGCGGCGCTTACGGTAATGAAAAACTGTTTTTT. Translated: CSGAYGNEKLFF. This chain joins TRBV29-1 and TRBJ1-4; D is unresolved. The V gene's germline CDR1 is SQVTM and CDR2 ANQGSEA. V was shortened by 7 bases and J by 4 bases, with 10 bases between the two germline ends. The CDR3 is 12 amino acids.